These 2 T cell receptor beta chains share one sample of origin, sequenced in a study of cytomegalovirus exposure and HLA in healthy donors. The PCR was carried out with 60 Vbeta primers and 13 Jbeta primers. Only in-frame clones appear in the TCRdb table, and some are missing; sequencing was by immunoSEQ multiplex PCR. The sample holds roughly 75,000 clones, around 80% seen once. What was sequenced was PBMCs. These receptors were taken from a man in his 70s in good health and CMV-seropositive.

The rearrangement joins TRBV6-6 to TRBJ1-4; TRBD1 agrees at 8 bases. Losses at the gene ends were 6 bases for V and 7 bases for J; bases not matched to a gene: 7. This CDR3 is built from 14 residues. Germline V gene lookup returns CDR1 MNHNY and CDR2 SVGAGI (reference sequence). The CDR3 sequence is CASRNQGASEKLFF. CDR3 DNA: TGTGCCAGCAGGAACCAGGGGGCTTCTGAAAAACTGTTTTTT.

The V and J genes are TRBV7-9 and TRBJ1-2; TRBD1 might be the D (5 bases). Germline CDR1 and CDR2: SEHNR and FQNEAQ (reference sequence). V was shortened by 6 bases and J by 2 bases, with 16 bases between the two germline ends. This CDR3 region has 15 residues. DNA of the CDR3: TGTGCCAGCAGTTGGGGCCGGGGGGGGAACTATGGCTACACCTTC. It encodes CASSWGRGGNYGYTF.